Listed here are 28 T cell receptor beta chains from one sample, sequenced in a study of PD-L1 blockade in urothelial cancer. This table comes from immunoSEQ multiplex PCR, and its TCRdb copy is limited to in-frame clones, with some not included. The sample lists about 82,000 clones; approximately 91% were seen once. The sequencing here drew on PBMCs, taken around atezolizumab (anti-PD-L1) treatment. The receptor set was obtained from a man aged 60 to 75 with urothelial cancer.

The chain is built from TRBV5-3 and TRBJ2-1; D might be TRBD2 (6 bases). TRBV5-3 is labeled an ORF, and its function is uncertain. Deletions cut 3 bases from V and 6 bases from J, with 19 bases between. The CDR3 has 16 amino acids. CDR3 residues: CARSSFGGTAVNEQFF. As DNA, the CDR3 is TGTGCCAGAAGCTCTTTCGGCGGGACGGCAGTCAATGAGCAGTTCTTC.

V and J are TRBV19 and TRBJ2-1, with D perhaps matching TRBD1 (5 bases). This CDR3 region has 14 residues. The germline CDR1 and CDR2 sequences are LNHDA and SQIVND (reference sequence). V lost 3 bases and J 2 bases, leaving 8 bases between the germline ends. The CDR3 DNA follows: TGTGCCAGTAGTATTACAGGAGCCTACAATGAGCAGTTCTTC. Its protein is CASSITGAYNEQFF.

This chain joins TRBV7-2 and TRBJ1-2; D might be TRBD1 (6 bases). There are 14 residues in the CDR3. Germline lookup yields CDR1 SGHTA and CDR2 FQGNSA. Trimming took 1 base from V and 2 from J, leaving 8 bases between them. CDR3 sequence: CASSLGTGNYGYTF. The CDR3 bases are TGTGCCAGCAGCTTAGGAACAGGGAACTATGGCTACACCTTC.

This clone was recorded only once. The rearrangement uses TRBV9 and TRBJ2-1, with 11 bases identical to TRBD2. CDR1 and CDR2 (germline): SGDLS, YYNGEE. The length of the CDR3 is 15 residues. J was trimmed by 10 bases and V by 2 bases; bases with no gene match: 8. The CDR3 DNA reads as TGTGCCAGCAGCGTCCTAGCGGGAGGCCGGGGGGAGCAGTTCTTC. It yields the protein CASSVLAGGRGEQFF.

This chain uses TRBV18 with TRBJ1-6, with 7 bases that match TRBD1. CDR3 length: 17 residues. V shed 2 bases, J shed 5 bases, and the junction held 9 bases outside the gene matches. Germline CDR1 reads KGHSH; CDR2 reads LQKENI. CDR3 sequence: CASSPTTGQANNSPLHF. The CDR3 bases are TGTGCCAGCTCACCAACTACTGGACAGGCCAATAATTCACCCCTCCACTTT.

This chain connects TRBV28 to TRBJ2-7, with TRBD2 matching over 9 bases. CDR3 length: 14 amino acids. Trimming cost V 2 bases and J 6 bases; bases outside gene matches: 5. Germline assignment: CDR1 MDHEN and CDR2 SYDVKM. Here the CDR3 DNA reads TGTGCCAGCAGTTTAGCGGGAGGGCCTGGCGAGCAGTACTTC. Encoded protein: CASSLAGGPGEQYF.

The chain links TRBV7-2 to TRBJ1-2, with a possible D match to TRBD1 (6 bases). Germline lookup yields CDR1 SGHTA and CDR2 FQGNSA. This CDR3 has 14 residues. Trimming took 5 bases from V and 5 from J, leaving 15 bases between them. The CDR3 DNA is TGTGCCAGCAGCACCCGGGACACGGTATATGGCTACACCTTC. Translating it yields CASSTRDTVYGYTF. The whole variable domain, filled in from reference TRBV7-2 and TRBJ1-2, reads GAGVSQSPSNKVTEKGKDVELRCDPISGHTALYWYRQSLGQGLEFLIYFQGNSAPDKSGLPSDRFSAERTGGSVSTLTIQRTQQEDSAVYLCASSTRDTVYGYTFGSGTRLTVV.

The J gene is TRBJ2-5, the V gene TRBV30, with TRBD1 matching 7 bases. This CDR3 region has 13 residues. V gave up 3 bases and J gave up 3 bases; unmatched junction bases: 4. Looked up from germline, CDR1 is GTSNPN and CDR2 is SVGIG (reference sequence). The CDR3 region has the DNA TGTGCCTGGAGCCAGCAGGGGGAAGAGACCCAGTACTTC. Translated, it gives CAWSQQGEETQYF.

This rearrangement joins TRBV4-1 to TRBJ2-3; TRBD1 matches 7 bases. V shed 5 bases and J 5 bases; nucleotides not matched to a gene: 7. This CDR3 spans 14 amino acids. Germline V lookup: CDR1 MGHRA, CDR2 YSYEKL. CDR3 in amino acids: CASSMSQGEDTQYF. The CDR3 DNA reads as TGCGCCAGCAGCATGTCGCAGGGGGAAGATACGCAGTATTTT.

The chain employs TRBV4-1 and TRBJ1-6; the match to TRBD1 covers 8 bases. This CDR3 spans 15 amino acids. Trimming took 2 bases from V and 7 from J; bases not matched to a gene: 4. Germline V gives CDR1 MGHRA, CDR2 YSYEKL. CDR3 amino acids: CASSQPGQANSPLHF. The CDR3 DNA sequence: TGCGCCAGCAGCCAACCGGGACAGGCAAATTCACCCCTCCACTTT.

The gene calls are TRBV5-1 and TRBJ1-1; 8 nucleotides agree with TRBD1. V lost 4 bases, J lost 2 bases, and 7 bases stayed unmatched. This CDR3 spans 15 amino acids. Germline CDR1 is SGHRS and CDR2 is YFSETQ. The CDR3 loop reads CASSVNRGINTEAFF. CDR3 nucleotide sequence: TGCGCCAGCAGCGTCAACAGGGGGATTAACACTGAAGCTTTCTTT.

This chain's CDR3 is CASSIGVGELFF. DNA of the CDR3: TGTGCCAGTAGTATCGGGGTCGGGGAGCTGTTTTTT. The J gene is TRBJ2-2, the V gene TRBV19; D is possibly TRBD2 (5 bases). The CDR3 runs 12 residues. The V gene's germline CDR1 is LNHDA and CDR2 SQIVND (reference sequence). V was trimmed by 3 bases and J by 7 bases, leaving 6 bases between them.

This clone was observed a single time. The rearrangement uses TRBV19 and TRBJ2-7, with 10 bases that match TRBD2. J gave up 3 bases and V 3 bases, and 5 bases lay outside the gene matches. CDR1 is LNHDA and CDR2 is SQIVND in the germline V gene (reference sequence). This CDR3 is 15 amino acids long. CDR3 sequence reads: CASSIRLAGDYEQYF. In DNA form, the CDR3 reads TGTGCCAGTAGTATTCGGCTAGCGGGAGACTACGAGCAGTACTTC.

This clone was counted between two and nine times. The CDR3 sequence is CASSTIGTGRGYTF. Here the CDR3 DNA reads TGTGCCAGTAGTACCATCGGGACAGGGCGCGGCTACACCTTC. J is TRBJ1-2 and V is TRBV19, with 9 bases lining up with TRBD1. This CDR3 region has 14 residues. The junction had 8 bases not matched to a gene; V was cut back by 4 bases and J by 8 bases. Germline V CDR1 and CDR2: LNHDA, SQIVND (reference sequence).

The CDR3 region is CASSLGGGTYNEQFF. CDR3 bases: TGTGCCAGCAGCTTGGGCGGGGGGACCTACAATGAGCAGTTCTTC. The J gene is TRBJ2-1, the V gene TRBV5-4; 8 bases match TRBD2. Trimming took 0 bases from V and 2 from J; bases not matched to a gene: 1. The length of the CDR3 is 15 residues. Germline V CDR1 and CDR2: SGHNT, YYREEE (reference sequence).

This rearrangement joins TRBV27 to TRBJ1-4, with 11 bases aligning to TRBD1. Trimming removed 9 bases from V and 6 bases from J; junction bases left unmatched: 3. Germline CDR1 reads MNHEY; CDR2 reads SMNVEV (reference sequence). This CDR3 contains 13 residues. As DNA, the CDR3 is TGTGCCAGTAGGGACAGGGGGGATGAAAAACTGTTTTTT. Protein product: CASRDRGDEKLFF.

This clone was found once. The V call is TRBV25-1, the J call TRBJ1-3; D is undetermined. Germline CDR1 and CDR2: MGHDK and SYGVNS. The ends were cut back, 2 bases at V and 7 bases at J, with 9 bases in the middle. CDR3 length equals 13 residues. This chain's CDR3 is CASSEPPGNTIYF. CDR3 DNA: TGTGCCAGCAGTGAACCCCCAGGCAACACCATATATTTT.

This chain joins TRBV7-9 and TRBJ1-4; 7 nucleotides match TRBD1. The germline V gene encodes CDR1 SEHNR and CDR2 FQNEAQ (reference sequence). The CDR3 contains 14 residues. J lost 5 bases, V lost 5 bases, and 5 bases had no gene match. The CDR3 DNA reads TGTGCCAGCAGCCACGGGACAGCCAATGAAAAACTGTTTTTT. It codes for CASSHGTANEKLFF.

V and J are TRBV19 and TRBJ1-1; 8 nucleotides align to TRBD1. This CDR3 has 15 amino acids. V lost 4 bases to trimming and J lost 6 bases; unmatched junction nucleotides: 10. Germline CDR1 is LNHDA and CDR2 is SQIVND (reference sequence). The CDR3 here is CASSTSTGGISEAFF. DNA for the CDR3: TGTGCCAGTAGTACAAGTACAGGGGGTATATCTGAAGCTTTCTTT.

CDR3 DNA sequence: TGTGCCAGCAGCTACGGACTAGCGGGAGCCGGGGAGCTGTTTTTT. Protein sequence: CASSYGLAGAGELFF. V and J are TRBV7-3 and TRBJ2-2, with 13 nucleotides matching TRBD2. This CDR3 comprises 15 residues. Germline V gene lookup returns CDR1 SGHTA and CDR2 FQGTGA. The ends lost 4 bases at V and 6 bases at J; junction bases unmatched: 2.

This chain connects TRBV28 to TRBJ2-4, with TRBD1 as a possible D gene (5 bases). Germline CDR1 is MDHEN and CDR2 is SYDVKM. This CDR3 comprises 15 residues. The ends were cut back, 10 bases at V and 0 bases at J, with 16 bases in the middle. In DNA, the CDR3 is TGTGCCACCGCAGGGCAGAGGTTAGCCAAAAACATTCAGTACTTC. Its protein is CATAGQRLAKNIQYF.

This clone was counted a single time. The chain carries TRBV14 and TRBJ2-7; the D gene is possibly TRBD2 (6 bases). Trimming stripped 2 bases from V and 5 bases from J, with 13 bases between. The CDR3 runs 14 residues. Germline V gene lookup returns CDR1 SGHDN and CDR2 FVKESK. DNA for the CDR3: TGTGCCAGCAGCCAAATCGGGCGGGAAGACGAGCAGTACTTC. Its protein product is CASSQIGREDEQYF.

V gene TRBV11-3 combines with J gene TRBJ1-6; unclear D gene. CDR1 SGHNT and CDR2 YENEEA come from the germline V gene. Trimming removed 1 base at V and 6 bases at J, with 4 bases between. The CDR3 is made up of 13 amino acids. CDR3 nucleotide sequence: TGTGCCAGCAGCTTAGTTCGTAATTCACCCCTCCACTTT. Its translation is CASSLVRNSPLHF.

The chain recombines TRBV30 with TRBJ2-4; D is undetermined. Germline-derived CDR1 and CDR2 are GTSNPN and SVGIG (reference sequence). The length of the CDR3 is 15 residues. The V and J ends lost 0 bases and 0 bases respectively, with 9 bases between them. The CDR3 region is CAWSVSSVAKNIQYF. The CDR3 DNA reads as TGTGCCTGGAGTGTATCTTCCGTAGCCAAAAACATTCAGTACTTC.

The V gene is TRBV7-3, the J gene TRBJ1-1, with TRBD1 identical over 8 bases. Germline V gene data show CDR1 as SGHTA and CDR2 as FQGTGA. The trim removed 5 bases at V and 5 bases at J, leaving 4 bases unmatched. CDR3 size: 13 residues. The CDR3, as DNA: TGTGCCAGCAGCCAGGGGGCGCAAACTGAAGCTTTCTTT. It yields the protein CASSQGAQTEAFF.

V usage is TRBV6-1 and J usage is TRBJ2-1; 9 positions agree with TRBD1. This CDR3 region has 15 residues. Unmatched junction bases numbered 7, after V lost 6 bases and J lost 4 bases. Germline V CDR1 and CDR2: MNHNS, SASEGT. The CDR3 DNA sequence: TGTGCCAGCAGGGGACAACAGGGGGCTTACAATGAGCAGTTCTTC. Translated, it gives CASRGQQGAYNEQFF.

The chain couples TRBV9 to TRBJ2-1; 9 bases map to TRBD2. In germline, CDR1 is SGDLS, CDR2 YYNGEE. This CDR3 has 14 residues. The V gene end was trimmed by 5 bases and the J gene end by 3 bases; junction bases not matched to a gene: 3. The DNA of the CDR3 is TGTGCCAGCAGTAGAGCGGGAGGCTACAATGAGCAGTTCTTC. This translates into CASSRAGGYNEQFF.

The chain is built from TRBV15 and TRBJ2-1; possibly TRBD2 for D (6 bases). This CDR3 has 15 residues. Per germline, CDR1 LNHNV and CDR2 YYDKDF (reference sequence). V was clipped by 6 bases and J by 10 bases, with 22 bases between them. In nucleotides, the CDR3 is TGTGCCACCAGAGTAGGTAGCGGCCTCTTTTCGGAGCAGTTCTTC. Its translation: CATRVGSGLFSEQFF.